This T cell receptor beta chain was obtained from a study of T cells in Graves' hyperthyroidism and ophthalmopathy. Study-wide findings and caveats: Ophthalmopathy was separated from stable hyperthyroidism by a 13 V-J model.

Germline values: CDR1 MDHEN, CDR2 SYDVKM. The CDR3 is made up of 11 amino acids. V lost 4 bases and J 10 bases, leaving 10 bases between the germline ends. RNA transcripts gave rise to amplified TCR beta CDR3 regions. The TCR CDR3 first-round RT-PCR relied on the HTBI primer set. TCRdb re-analysed the multiplex PCR reads in MiXCR, keeping a single row per CDR3 protein. The table includes hundreds of thousands of distinct CDR3 sequences, under 20% detected once. This clonotype was picked up many times. Its antigen is still unknown. The chain couples TRBV28 to TRBJ1-1; no firm D call. The sequence was collected from a woman under 30 with Graves' hyperthyroidism. The sequenced sample was blood. As DNA, the CDR3 is TGTGCCAGCAGTTGGGAAAAAGGAGCTTTCTTT. This sequence encodes CASSWEKGAFF.